This T cell receptor beta chain is drawn from a study of T-cell memory formation after mild COVID-19. Via MiXCR, TCRdb re-called the 5' RACE reads, giving one row per CDR3 protein. The sample contains 70,000 to 95,000 distinct CDR3 sequences, roughly 12% of which appear only once. V lost 2 bases to trimming and J lost 5 bases, with 6 bases between them. The CDR3 is 13 residues long. Germline lookup yields CDR1 LGHNA and CDR2 YSLEER. This clonotype was obtained from a young man who had mild COVID-19 (a few samples of this study predate the infection). Cell type and time point are not known. The sequenced material came from PBMCs or a T cell subset sorted from them (not recorded which). This chain links TRBV4-3 with TRBJ2-2; D unclear. CDR3 bases: TGCGCCAGCAGCCAATCTATAACCGGGGAGCTGTTTTTT. Translation gives CASSQSITGELFF.